The 11 T cell receptor beta chains listed next were all sequenced from one sample in a study of human T cells and chemical hapten exposure (dated by TCRdb to the early 2020s). The library was prepared using RACE. For sequencing, a NextSeq 500 was employed. Through fastp at Q25 and MiXCR, TCRdb rebuilt clones from the public reads, retaining in-frame beta chains. Identical CDR3 protein sequences are pooled into one entry, listed with their most common genes and DNA. This sample comprises 180,000 or so distinct CDR3 sequences, nearly 30% of them detected only once. The ten most abundant clones make up less than 3.5% of the sample. The sample's time point label, in plain terms: pre-sensitization, week 0. The treatment or condition label of this sample denotes: therapeutic diphenylcyclopropenone sensitization with weekly scalp DPC. The source was whole blood, collected in connection with sensitization to the hapten diphenylcyclopropenone (DPC). Receptor source: a young woman with alopecia areata. Some clones in this sample may be carry-over from other donors' samples.

The chain links TRBV4-1 to TRBJ1-5, with 7 nucleotides matching TRBD1. Per germline, CDR1 MGHRA and CDR2 YSYEKL. Trimming cost V 3 bases and J 6 bases; bases outside gene matches: 11. This CDR3 spans 16 amino acids. CDR3 region: CASSHGGTDGGQPQHF. DNA for the CDR3: TGCGCCAGCAGCCACGGAGGGACAGATGGGGGTCAGCCCCAGCATTTT.

The sample holds a few counts of this clonotype. CDR3 protein: CASRGNTDATDTQYF. CDR3 DNA: TGTGCCAGCAGGGGCAACACGGACGCTACAGATACGCAGTATTTT. The chain is built from TRBV28 and TRBJ2-3; D unresolved. Germline V CDR1 and CDR2: MDHEN, SYDVKM. The CDR3 is 15 residues long. V gave up 6 bases and J gave up 3 bases, with 16 bases separating them.

The V gene is TRBV9, the J gene TRBJ2-1, with 8 bases aligning to TRBD2. Looked up from germline, CDR1 is SGDLS and CDR2 is YYNGEE. CDR3 length: 14 amino acids. V gave up 4 bases and J gave up 2 bases; unmatched junction bases: 2. For the CDR3, the DNA is TGTGCCAGCAGCTTAGCGGGAACCTACAATGAGCAGTTCTTC. This encodes CASSLAGTYNEQFF.

This clonotype was detected only a few times. The J gene is TRBJ1-2, the V gene TRBV4-1; 7 positions agree with TRBD1. CDR1 and CDR2 from the germline V gene are MGHRA and YSYEKL. The CDR3 covers 15 residues. With 0 bases clipped from V and 3 bases from J, the junction kept 4 bases outside the gene matches. The CDR3 region is CASSQDGDRDYGYTF. CDR3 sequence (DNA): TGCGCCAGCAGCCAAGATGGCGACAGGGACTATGGCTACACCTTC.

J is TRBJ2-7 and V is TRBV28; the match to TRBD1 covers 9 bases. This CDR3 comprises 15 residues. V lost 2 bases and J lost 5; bases outside the gene matches: 7. Germline V CDR1 and CDR2: MDHEN, SYDVKM. CDR3 region: CASSLGGQGKDEQYF. DNA for the CDR3: TGTGCCAGCAGTTTAGGGGGACAGGGTAAGGACGAGCAGTACTTC.

This clonotype appeared a few times. The chain couples TRBV28 to TRBJ1-2, with TRBD1 as a possible D gene (5 bases). V was pared by 8 bases and J by 2 bases, with 9 bases between. The germline V gene has CDR1 MDHEN and CDR2 SYDVKM. The CDR3 has 12 amino acids. The chain's CDR3 is CASRTPNYGYTF. Here the CDR3 DNA reads TGTGCCAGCCGGACACCCAACTATGGCTACACCTTC.

V is TRBV10-3 and J is TRBJ2-7; 7 bases line up with TRBD1. Germline CDR1 is ENHRY and CDR2 is SYGVKD. CDR3 size: 14 residues. The trim removed 6 bases at V and 2 bases at J, leaving 7 bases unmatched. The CDR3 loop reads CAIRSPGQAYEQYF. Written as DNA, the CDR3 is TGTGCCATCAGGAGCCCCGGACAGGCCTACGAGCAGTACTTC.

This clonotype has ten or more counts. The CDR3 here is CASSYTRGAQHF. In DNA, the CDR3 is TGTGCCAGCAGTTACACCCGGGGGGCCCAGCATTTT. J is TRBJ1-5 and V is TRBV6-2 or TRBV6-3; D perhaps matches TRBD1 (5 bases). The CDR3 length is 12 residues. From germline, CDR1 is MNHEY and CDR2 SVGEGT. Trimming removed 2 bases from V and 11 bases from J, with 10 bases in between.

The genes are TRBV20-1 and TRBJ2-1; D may be TRBD1 (6 bases). The CDR3 runs 16 residues. Deletions cut 5 bases from V and 1 base from J, with 18 bases between. Germline V gene lookup returns CDR1 DFQATT and CDR2 SNEGSKA (reference sequence). The CDR3 coding sequence is TGCAGTGCTCCAACTGGGAAACAGGGTTCCTACAATGAGCAGTTCTTC. As protein: CSAPTGKQGSYNEQFF.

V gene TRBV29-1 combines with J gene TRBJ2-7; 8 bases map to TRBD1. V dropped 0 bases and J dropped 6; count of bases not matched to a gene: 4. The germline CDR1 and CDR2 sequences are SQVTM and ANQGSEA. CDR3 length: 13 residues. CDR3 sequence: CSVEDQQGGEQYF. In nucleotides, the CDR3 is TGCAGCGTTGAAGATCAACAGGGGGGCGAGCAGTACTTC.

This clonotype was picked up a small number of times. The chain recombines TRBV27 with TRBJ2-5; D possibly uses TRBD1 or TRBD2 (5 bases each). V lost 5 bases and J 2 bases, leaving 9 bases between the germline ends. Germline V gene data show CDR1 as MNHEY and CDR2 as SMNVEV (reference sequence). The CDR3 contains 13 residues. For the CDR3, the DNA is TGTGCCAGCAGTCGCTGGGGGCAAGAGACCCAGTACTTC. Residues: CASSRWGQETQYF.